Listed below are T cell receptor beta chains from one sample, sequenced in a study of blood T cell repertoires in COVID-19. Sequenced by immunoSEQ multiplex PCR; TCRdb stores in-frame clones only, minus some. In the table there are approximately 190,000 clones, roughly nine tenths of which are singletons. Sequencing input: peripheral blood. The origin of the receptors is a man aged 55 to 70 with active or convalescent COVID-19. The CDR3 runs from the conserved cysteine through the conserved F or W. Fields, in order: clone size, D gene, V gene, J gene, CDR3 DNA, CDR3 protein. D genes are given only for firm matches. A clone size is listed for some rows: how often the clone was seen (once, few, many), or a class if it is expanded.

clone_size: -; d_call: TRBD2; v_call: TRBV25-1; j_call: TRBJ2-1; cdr3_nt: TGTGCCAGCAGTGACCATTATAGCGGGGGGCAGAATAGTGAGCAGTTCTTC; cdr3_aa: CASSDHYSGGQNSEQFF
clone_size: -; d_call: TRBD1; v_call: TRBV5-1; j_call: TRBJ2-7; cdr3_nt: TGCGCCAGCAGCCAAGGACAGGGGACCTACGAGCAGTACTTC; cdr3_aa: CASSQGQGTYEQYF
clone_size: -; d_call: TRBD2; v_call: TRBV11-1; j_call: TRBJ2-3; cdr3_nt: TGTGCCAGCAGCACCCTTCTAGCGGGGTCAGATACGCAGTATTTT; cdr3_aa: CASSTLLAGSDTQYF
clone_size: -; d_call: -; v_call: TRBV6-5; j_call: TRBJ1-1; cdr3_nt: TGTGCCAGCAGCTCCTCTACCCGGAACACTGAAGCTTTCTTT; cdr3_aa: CASSSSTRNTEAFF
clone_size: few; d_call: -; v_call: TRBV6-5; j_call: TRBJ1-6; cdr3_nt: TGTGCCAGCAGTTACTCGAGTCCGGGTTCACCCCTCCACTTT; cdr3_aa: CASSYSSPGSPLHF
clone_size: -; d_call: -; v_call: TRBV5-4; j_call: TRBJ2-7; cdr3_nt: TGTGCCAGCAGCTTGGACAGCTTTACGACCTACGAGCAGTACTTC; cdr3_aa: CASSLDSFTTYEQYF
clone_size: -; d_call: -; v_call: TRBV19; j_call: TRBJ2-1; cdr3_nt: TGTGCCACCCCCCCTACCAATGAGCAGTTCTTC; cdr3_aa: CATPPTNEQFF
clone_size: -; d_call: -; v_call: TRBV7-9; j_call: TRBJ2-7; cdr3_nt: TGTGCCAGCAGAAACACAGGGAATTCCTACGAGCAGTACTTC; cdr3_aa: CASRNTGNSYEQYF
clone_size: -; d_call: TRBD2; v_call: TRBV3-1/TRBV3-2; j_call: TRBJ2-7; cdr3_nt: TGTGCCAGCAGGGCAGCGGGGGGGCTCCAAGAGCAGTACTTC; cdr3_aa: CASRAAGGLQEQYF
clone_size: -; d_call: TRBD2; v_call: TRBV4-2; j_call: TRBJ2-7; cdr3_nt: TGTGCCAGCAGCCAAGACGTAGCGGGGGCTAGGGAGCAGTACTTC; cdr3_aa: CASSQDVAGAREQYF